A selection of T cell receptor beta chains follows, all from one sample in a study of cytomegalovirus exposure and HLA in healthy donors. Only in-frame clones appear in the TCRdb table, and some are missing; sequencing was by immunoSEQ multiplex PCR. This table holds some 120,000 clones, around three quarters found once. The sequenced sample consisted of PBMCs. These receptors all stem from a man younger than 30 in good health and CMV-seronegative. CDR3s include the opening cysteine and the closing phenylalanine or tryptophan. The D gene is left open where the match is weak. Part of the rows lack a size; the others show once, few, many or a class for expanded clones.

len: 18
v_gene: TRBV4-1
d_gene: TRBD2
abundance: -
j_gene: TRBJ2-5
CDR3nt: TGCGCCAGCAGCCAAGATTTGAGGGCTAGCGGGAGTGGAGAGACCCAGTACTTC
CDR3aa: CASSQDLRASGSGETQYF

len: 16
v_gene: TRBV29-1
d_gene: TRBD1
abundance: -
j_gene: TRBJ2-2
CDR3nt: TGCAGCGTGGGGGGTCCGGGACAGGGGGAGAACGGGGAGCTGTTTTTT
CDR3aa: CSVGGPGQGENGELFF

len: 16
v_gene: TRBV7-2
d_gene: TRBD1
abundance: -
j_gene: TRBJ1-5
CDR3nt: TGTGCCAGCAGCTTAGTGGGGACAGCCAGCAATCAGCCCCAGCATTTT
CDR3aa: CASSLVGTASNQPQHF

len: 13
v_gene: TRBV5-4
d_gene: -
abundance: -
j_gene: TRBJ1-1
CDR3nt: TGTGCCAGCACCCTGGGTAAGGGTAGCGAGGCTTTCTTT
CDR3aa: CASTLGKGSEAFF

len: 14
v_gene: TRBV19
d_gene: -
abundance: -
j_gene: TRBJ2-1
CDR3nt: TGTGCCAGTAGTATTTTCTTATCGGGATTTGAGCAGTTCTTC
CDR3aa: CASSIFLSGFEQFF

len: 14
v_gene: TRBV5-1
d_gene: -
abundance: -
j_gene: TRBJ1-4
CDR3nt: TGCGCCAGCAGCTTGGGGGGCGCGGATGAAAAACTGTTTTTT
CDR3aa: CASSLGGADEKLFF

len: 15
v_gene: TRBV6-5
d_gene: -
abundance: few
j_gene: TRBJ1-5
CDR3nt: TGTGCCAGCAGTTTTGTTACAGGCCCCAATCAGCCCCAGCATTTT
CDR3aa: CASSFVTGPNQPQHF

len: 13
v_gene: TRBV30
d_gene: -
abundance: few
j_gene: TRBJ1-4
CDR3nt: TGTGCCTGGAGTGTGGGAGGGGGTGAAAAACTGTTTTTT
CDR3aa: CAWSVGGGEKLFF

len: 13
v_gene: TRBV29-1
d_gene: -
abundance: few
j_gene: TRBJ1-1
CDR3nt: TGCAGCGTTGGGAGGGAGGGCGGCACTGAAGCTTTCTTT
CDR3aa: CSVGREGGTEAFF

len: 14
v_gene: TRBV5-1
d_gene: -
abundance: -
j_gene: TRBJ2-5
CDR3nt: TGCGCCAGCAGCTTTTCTGCGGGGAAAGAGGCCCAGTACTTC
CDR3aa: CASSFSAGKEAQYF

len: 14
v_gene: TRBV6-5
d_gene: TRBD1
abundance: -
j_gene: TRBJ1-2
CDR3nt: TGTGCCAGCAGTCGACAGGGGGCTGGTTATGGCTACACCTTC
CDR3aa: CASSRQGAGYGYTF

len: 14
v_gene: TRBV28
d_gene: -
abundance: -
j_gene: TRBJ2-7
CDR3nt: TGTGCCAGCAGTTTTATCTGGGGGGCCTACGAGCAGTACTTC
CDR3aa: CASSFIWGAYEQYF

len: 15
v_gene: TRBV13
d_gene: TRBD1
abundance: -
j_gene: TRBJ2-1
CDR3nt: TGTGCCAGCAGCTTTCCGGGACAGGGGATCAATGAGCAGTTCTTC
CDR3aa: CASSFPGQGINEQFF

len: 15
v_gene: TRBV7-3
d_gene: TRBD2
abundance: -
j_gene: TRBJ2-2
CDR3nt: TGTGCCAGCAGCTTAATAGCGGGAGTAACCGGGGAGCTGTTTTTT
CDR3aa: CASSLIAGVTGELFF

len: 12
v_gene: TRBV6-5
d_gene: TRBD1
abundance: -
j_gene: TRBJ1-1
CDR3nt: TGTGCCAGCAGTACAGGGGACTCTGAAGCTTTCTTT
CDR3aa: CASSTGDSEAFF

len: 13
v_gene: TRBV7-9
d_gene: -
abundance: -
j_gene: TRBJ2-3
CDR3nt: TGTGCCAGCAGCTTAGTTCGGGGAGATACGCAGTATTTT
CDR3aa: CASSLVRGDTQYF

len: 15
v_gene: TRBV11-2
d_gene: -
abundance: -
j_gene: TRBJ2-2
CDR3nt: TGTGCCAGCAGCTTAGGCGCCAGGCCCGCCGGGGAGCTGTTTTTT
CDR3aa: CASSLGARPAGELFF

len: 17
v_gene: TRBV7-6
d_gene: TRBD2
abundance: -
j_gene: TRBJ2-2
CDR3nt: TGTGCCAGCAGCTTAGCACAGACTAGCGGGAGGGTCGGGGAGCTGTTTTTT
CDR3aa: CASSLAQTSGRVGELFF

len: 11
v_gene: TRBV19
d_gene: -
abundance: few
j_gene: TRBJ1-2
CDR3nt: TGTGCCAGTAGGTCCCTACATGGCTACACCTTC
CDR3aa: CASRSLHGYTF

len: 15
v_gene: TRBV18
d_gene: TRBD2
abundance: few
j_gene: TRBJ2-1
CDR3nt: TGTGCCAGCTCACCAAGGACTAGCGGGGCCAATGAGCAGTTCTTC
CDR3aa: CASSPRTSGANEQFF

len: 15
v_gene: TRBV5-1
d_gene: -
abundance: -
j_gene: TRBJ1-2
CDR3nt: TGCGCCAGCAGCTTGGGAGAGACACCCAACTATGGCTACACCTTC
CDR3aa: CASSLGETPNYGYTF

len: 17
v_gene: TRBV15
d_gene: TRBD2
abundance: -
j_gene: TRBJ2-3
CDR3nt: TGTGCCACCAGCAGAGATCAGGCTAGCGGGTGGACAGATACGCAGTATTTT
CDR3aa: CATSRDQASGWTDTQYF

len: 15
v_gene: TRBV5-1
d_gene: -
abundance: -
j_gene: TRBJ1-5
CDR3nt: TGCGCCAGCAGCTTGGATCAGGCCCAGGGTCAGCCCCAGCATTTT
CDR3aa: CASSLDQAQGQPQHF

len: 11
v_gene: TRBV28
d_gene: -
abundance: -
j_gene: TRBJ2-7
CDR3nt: TGTGCCAGCAGCCCATTCAACGAGCAGTACTTC
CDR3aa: CASSPFNEQYF

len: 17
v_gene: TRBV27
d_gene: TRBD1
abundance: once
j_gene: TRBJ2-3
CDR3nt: TGTGCCAGCAGCCGGGAGAGGACAGGGGGGGACACAGATACGCAGTATTTT
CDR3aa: CASSRERTGGDTDTQYF

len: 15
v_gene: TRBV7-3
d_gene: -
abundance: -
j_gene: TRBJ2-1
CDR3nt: TGTGCCAGCAGCTTAACTCAGATTACATACAATGAGCAGTTCTTC
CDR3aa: CASSLTQITYNEQFF

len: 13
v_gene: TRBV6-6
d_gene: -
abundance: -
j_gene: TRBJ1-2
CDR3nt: TGTGCCAGCAGCTACTCGGCGGGCTATGGCTACACCTTC
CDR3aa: CASSYSAGYGYTF

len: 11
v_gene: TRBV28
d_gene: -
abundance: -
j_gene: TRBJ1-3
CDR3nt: TGTGCCAGCAGTTCGGGGGGCACCATATATTTT
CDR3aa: CASSSGGTIYF

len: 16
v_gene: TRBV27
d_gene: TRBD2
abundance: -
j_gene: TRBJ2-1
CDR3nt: TGTGCCAGCAGTCCCCAGCGGGGAGAAGTCGGTGGTGAGCAGTTCTTC
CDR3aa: CASSPQRGEVGGEQFF

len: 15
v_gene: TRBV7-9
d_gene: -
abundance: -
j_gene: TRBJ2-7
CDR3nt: TGTGCCAGCAGCTTAGCATTCGGGAGCCTCTACGAGCAGTACTTC
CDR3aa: CASSLAFGSLYEQYF

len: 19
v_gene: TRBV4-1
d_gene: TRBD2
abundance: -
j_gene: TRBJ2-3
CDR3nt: TGCGCCAGCAGCCAAGAGGAAGGTTTGGCGGGAGGGTTCACAGATACGCAGTATTTT
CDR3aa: CASSQEEGLAGGFTDTQYF

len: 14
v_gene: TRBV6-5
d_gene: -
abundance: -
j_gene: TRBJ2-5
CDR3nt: TGTGCCAGCAGTCCCTTACTAGATGAGGAGACCCAGTACTTC
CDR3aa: CASSPLLDEETQYF

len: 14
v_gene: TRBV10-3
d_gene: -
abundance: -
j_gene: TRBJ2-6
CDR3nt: TGTGCCATCAGTGAACACTCTGGGGCCAACGTCCTGACTTTC
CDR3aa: CAISEHSGANVLTF

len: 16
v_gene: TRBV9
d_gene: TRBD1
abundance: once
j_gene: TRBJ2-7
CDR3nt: TGTGCCAGCAGCCCCCAACCGGGACAGGTGACCTACGAGCAGTACTTC
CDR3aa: CASSPQPGQVTYEQYF

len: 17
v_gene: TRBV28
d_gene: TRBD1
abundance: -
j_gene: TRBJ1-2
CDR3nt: TGTGCCAGCAGTCCTTCCGCGGGACAGGTTATTTACTATGGCTACACCTTC
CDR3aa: CASSPSAGQVIYYGYTF

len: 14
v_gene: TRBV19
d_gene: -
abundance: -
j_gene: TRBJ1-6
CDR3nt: TGTGCCAGTAGTATGGTCGGACAACAGTCACCCCTCCACTTT
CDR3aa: CASSMVGQQSPLHF